In this sample, the clone carrying this T cell receptor (beta chain) turned up many times. TCRdb used MiXCR to reprocess the RACE reads, holding one entry per CDR3 protein. The sample has around 52,000 distinct CDR3 sequences; about 9.6% are singletons. Germline CDR1 and CDR2: MDHEN and SYDVKM. The CDR3 consists of 13 residues. Trimming shortened V by 6 bases and J by 0 bases, and 9 bases separated the two germline ends. Indicated time point: patch test 1, 2 weeks after DPC sensitization. Treatment indicated: therapeutic diphenylcyclopropenone sensitization with weekly scalp DPC. Drawing of blood took place ahead of applying each patch test. People who gave samples had alopecia, were 18 to 70 years old, and were suitable for DPC. These data belong to a study of human T cells and chemical hapten exposure.

The clonotype comes from a woman aged 35 to 49 with alopecia areata. Some clones in this sample may be carry-over from other donors' samples. This sample comprised whole blood, obtained in connection with sensitization to the hapten diphenylcyclopropenone (DPC). The chain is built from TRBV28 and TRBJ2-7; D uncertain. The CDR3 DNA follows: TGTGCCAGCAGAACCGCTAACTCCTACGAGCAGTACTTC. Protein: CASRTANSYEQYF.